The next 32 T cell receptor beta chains were all read from a single sample in a study of T cell responses to AZD1222 COVID-19 vaccine (dated by TCRdb to about 2021). What the time point label conveys for this sample: baseline before first vaccination. Libraries were constructed by the immunoSEQ multiplex PCR assay. TCRdb took this table from immuneACCESS and kept in-frame rearrangements with V and J called. Such tables lack part of the clones; where checked against another copy, unresolved V genes explain under half of the gap, and the rest is unexplained. In this sample the table shows roughly 200,000 clones, 88% of which occur a single time. In total, the top ten clones hold approximately 7.7% of the sample. Sequenced material: peripheral blood, taken on day 0 of AZD1222 vaccination. Receptors originate from an adult in good health.

The chain has TRBV5-6 and TRBJ2-7; no firm D call. V was pared by 2 bases and J by 6 bases, with 6 bases between. The CDR3 extends over 11 amino acids. Germline CDR1 reads SGHDT; CDR2 reads YYEEEE. Here the CDR3 DNA reads TGTGCCAGCAGCTTAGGACCCGAGCAGTACTTC. This encodes CASSLGPEQYF.

The chain uses TRBV25-1 and TRBJ1-2, with D perhaps matching TRBD1 (6 bases). Germline CDR1 is MGHDK and CDR2 is SYGVNS. V dropped 4 bases and J dropped 4 bases, with 10 bases sitting between them. This CDR3 comprises 13 residues. The CDR3 loop is CASSAGTPYGYTF. CDR3 sequence (DNA): TGTGCCAGCAGTGCCGGGACACCCTATGGCTACACCTTC.

The V call is TRBV9, the J call TRBJ2-7; 7 positions agree with TRBD2. CDR3 size: 17 residues. The germline V gene encodes CDR1 SGDLS and CDR2 YYNGEE. V gave up 0 bases and J gave up 2 bases; unmatched junction bases: 11. The CDR3: CASSVDPRRRGTYEQYF. The CDR3 bases are TGTGCCAGCAGCGTAGATCCCCGTCGGCGGGGGACCTACGAGCAGTACTTC.

The CDR3 here is CASSFQLTGSKNIQYF. Written as DNA, the CDR3 is TGCGCCAGCAGCTTCCAACTTACAGGGAGCAAAAACATTCAGTACTTC. This chain links TRBV5-1 with TRBJ2-4, with D possibly TRBD1 on 6 matching bases. V was shortened by 2 bases and J by 3 bases, with 15 bases between the two germline ends. This CDR3 comprises 16 residues. The V gene's germline CDR1 is SGHRS and CDR2 YFSETQ. Supplemented by reference TRBV5-1 and TRBJ2-4, the full variable domain reads KAGVTQTPRYLIKTRGQQVTLSCSPISGHRSVSWYQQTPGQGLQFLFEYFSETQRNKGNFPGRFSGRQFSNSRSEMNVSTLELGDSALYLCASSFQLTGSKNIQYFGAGTRLSVL.

V usage is TRBV27 and J usage is TRBJ2-6; D remains ambiguous. Germline loops: CDR1 MNHEY, CDR2 SMNVEV (reference sequence). The V gene lost 1 base and the J gene lost 0 bases, with 13 bases spanning the gap. The CDR3 has 18 amino acids. The CDR3 DNA sequence: TGTGCCAGCAGTTTATTAGGGCAGTCCGACTCTGGGGCCAACGTCCTGACTTTC. Protein sequence: CASSLLGQSDSGANVLTF.

This chain joins TRBV7-9 and TRBJ1-2; D is undetermined. Deletions cut 0 bases from V and 1 base from J, with 6 bases between. CDR3 length: 14 residues. The germline CDR1 and CDR2 sequences are SEHNR and FQNEAQ (reference sequence). CDR3 bases: TGTGCCAGCAGCTTAGCGGGCGGTAACTATGGCTACACCTTC. It is translated as CASSLAGGNYGYTF.

This chain connects TRBV5-6 to TRBJ1-4, with D perhaps matching TRBD1 (5 bases). The germline V gene has CDR1 SGHDT and CDR2 YYEEEE. The CDR3 runs 13 residues. The V end lost 2 bases, the J end lost 8 bases, and 10 bases lay between the germline ends. The CDR3: CASSLRDLEKLFF. The CDR3, as DNA: TGTGCCAGCAGCTTACGGGACCTCGAAAAACTGTTTTTT.

This clone showed up just once. The CDR3 bases are TGTGCCAGTATGGAGTTTGGAAACACCATATATTTT. Its translation is CASMEFGNTIYF. The J gene is TRBJ1-3, the V gene TRBV19; no definite D call. The CDR3 runs to 12 residues. Germline assignment: CDR1 LNHDA and CDR2 SQIVND (reference sequence). The V end was cut by 7 bases, the J end by 3 bases, with 7 bases between.

The CDR3 region has the DNA TGTGCCAGCAGCGCTAGCGGGGGGTCAGAGACCCAGTACTTC. Protein sequence: CASSASGGSETQYF. This chain uses TRBV7-7 with TRBJ2-5; 11 positions match TRBD2. The junction had 3 bases not matched to a gene; V was cut back by 5 bases and J by 4 bases. The length of the CDR3 is 14 residues. CDR1 and CDR2 (germline): SSHAT, FNYEAQ (reference sequence).

The J gene is TRBJ1-2, the V gene TRBV4-2, with 7 bases aligning to TRBD1. CDR1 is LGHNA, CDR2 YNFKEQ, per germline. CDR3 length: 15 residues. The J segment lost 5 bases and the V segment lost 1 base, leaving 7 bases of the junction unmatched. The CDR3 sequence: CASSQGATGPYGYTF. CDR3 DNA: TGTGCCAGCAGCCAAGGCGCGACAGGGCCTTATGGCTACACCTTC.

The J gene is TRBJ2-3, the V gene TRBV11-2, with D possibly matching TRBD1 (6 bases). Trimming removed 4 bases at V and 3 bases at J, with 17 bases between. This CDR3 region has 16 residues. Germline assignment: CDR1 SGHAT and CDR2 FQNNGV. This chain's CDR3 is CASSSTTLRGTDTQYF. CDR3 nucleotides: TGTGCCAGCAGCTCAACCACATTAAGGGGGACAGATACGCAGTATTTT.

The chain joins TRBV5-1 to TRBJ1-1; 9 bases are shared with TRBD1. Germline-derived CDR1 and CDR2 are SGHRS and YFSETQ. The CDR3 runs to 12 residues. V dropped 5 bases and J dropped 5; count of bases not matched to a gene: 1. CDR3 residues: CASRGQGTEAFF. The CDR3 DNA reads TGCGCCAGCAGGGGACAGGGAACTGAAGCTTTCTTT.

This rearrangement joins TRBV12-3 or TRBV12-4 to TRBJ1-5; D remains ambiguous. This CDR3 is built from 12 residues. The V end was cut by 6 bases, the J end by 10 bases, with 13 bases between. As DNA, the CDR3 is TGTGCCAGCAGACAAACCTCTGGACCCCAGCATTTT. It specifies CASRQTSGPQHF.

The V and J genes are TRBV6-5 and TRBJ2-3; the D is unclear. Germline CDR1 MNHEY, CDR2 SVGAGI. CDR3 length: 13 residues. With 2 bases removed from V and 2 bases from J, the gap between germline ends came to 5 bases. The CDR3 protein is CASSYGNTDTQYF. The CDR3 nucleotides read TGTGCCAGCAGTTACGGCAACACAGATACGCAGTATTTT.

The V call is TRBV24-1, the J call TRBJ2-2; D possibly corresponds to TRBD1 (6 bases). V lost 9 bases to trimming and J lost 8 bases, with 12 bases between them. The CDR3 spans 12 residues. Germline CDR1 reads KGHDR; CDR2 reads SFDVKD. The CDR3 here is CATQGSPGELFF. CDR3 nucleotide sequence: TGTGCCACCCAGGGGTCCCCGGGGGAGCTGTTTTTT.

Here the CDR3 reads CAWSAVVLNTEAFF. The DNA of the CDR3 is TGTGCCTGGAGTGCGGTGGTGTTGAACACTGAAGCTTTCTTT. V usage is TRBV30 and J usage is TRBJ1-1; D not resolved. Germline-derived CDR1 and CDR2 are GTSNPN and SVGIG (reference sequence). The CDR3 totals 14 residues. Trimming shortened V by 1 base and J by 0 bases, and 9 bases separated the two germline ends.

This clone was seen a single time. The rearrangement links TRBV5-1 to TRBJ1-2, with 7 bases aligning to TRBD1. V trimming: 0 bases; J trimming: 0 bases; junction bases outside the gene matches: 14. There are 19 residues in the CDR3. The V gene's germline CDR1 is SGHRS and CDR2 YFSETQ. For the CDR3, the DNA is TGCGCCAGCAGCTTGGAGGGGGCTAAGCCCAGTAGGGCTAACTATGGCTACACCTTC. Its translation is CASSLEGAKPSRANYGYTF. Using reference TRBV5-1 and TRBJ1-2 for the parts outside the CDR3, the full variable domain is KAGVTQTPRYLIKTRGQQVTLSCSPISGHRSVSWYQQTPGQGLQFLFEYFSETQRNKGNFPGRFSGRQFSNSRSEMNVSTLELGDSALYLCASSLEGAKPSRANYGYTFGSGTRLTVV.

V usage is TRBV18 and J usage is TRBJ1-2, with 7 bases identical to TRBD1. The CDR3 is 16 residues long. V shed 2 bases and J 6 bases; nucleotides not matched to a gene: 12. Germline-derived CDR1 and CDR2 are KGHSH and LQKENI. The CDR3 DNA is TGTGCCAGCTCACCAAACATTCGACAGGGTGGGAATGGCTACACCTTC. This translates into CASSPNIRQGGNGYTF.

V gene TRBV7-3 combines with J gene TRBJ2-1, with 8 bases that match TRBD1. Germline V lookup: CDR1 SGHTA, CDR2 FQGTGA. The CDR3 has 15 amino acids. J was trimmed by 5 bases and V by 1 base; bases with no gene match: 4. The CDR3 DNA reads TGTGCCAGCAGCTTAATAGGACAGGGCAACAATGAGCAGTTCTTC. This sequence encodes CASSLIGQGNNEQFF.

V gene TRBV2 combines with J gene TRBJ1-5; D gene unclear. Per germline, CDR1 SNHLY and CDR2 FYNNEI. The CDR3 is 18 amino acids. Trimming removed 6 bases at V and 0 bases at J, with 21 bases between. CDR3 protein: CASRGPRSQSYSNQPQHF. Written as DNA, the CDR3 is TGTGCCAGCAGAGGCCCCCGGTCACAGTCGTATAGCAATCAGCCCCAGCATTTT.

In the case of this clone: One end of the junction fails to match germline, which may point to a read error. The rearrangement joins TRBV3-1 (or the pseudogene TRBV3-2) to TRBJ2-2; D gene ambiguous. The CDR3 is made up of 15 amino acids. Germline V lookup: CDR1 LGHDT, CDR2 YNNKEL (reference sequence). DNA of the CDR3: TGTGCCAGCCGCCAGAAAGGGCCCTACACCGGGGAGCTGTTTTTT. Translated, it gives CASRQKGPYTGELFF.

The chain's CDR3 is CASSSQGADTQYF. The DNA of the CDR3 is TGTGCCAGCAGTTCACAGGGAGCAGATACGCAGTATTTT. J is TRBJ2-3 and V is TRBV28; tentative D call: TRBD1 (6 bases). CDR3 size: 13 residues. The V end lost 4 bases, the J end lost 4 bases, and 9 bases lay between the germline ends. CDR1 MDHEN and CDR2 SYDVKM come from the germline V gene.

V gene TRBV2 combines with J gene TRBJ2-2; 9 positions agree with TRBD2. Germline CDR1 reads SNHLY; CDR2 reads FYNNEI. Trimming at V came to 8 bases and at J to 5 bases, leaving 9 bases not matched to a gene. The CDR3 totals 15 residues. The CDR3 DNA reads as TGTGCCAGCCGAGGAGCCAGCGGGGGGACCGGGGAGCTGTTTTTT. Translated: CASRGASGGTGELFF.

The V and J genes are TRBV5-1 and TRBJ2-7, with 8 bases that match TRBD1. CDR1 is SGHRS, CDR2 YFSETQ, per germline. This CDR3 spans 14 amino acids. J gave up 2 bases and V 3 bases, and 4 bases lay outside the gene matches. CDR3 sequence reads: CASSYGQGPYEQYF. CDR3 bases: TGCGCCAGCAGCTACGGACAGGGCCCCTACGAGCAGTACTTC.

The J gene is TRBJ2-1, the V gene TRBV7-9; D perhaps matches TRBD2 (5 bases). The CDR3 extends over 18 amino acids. Trimming left V 2 bases short and J 7 bases short, with 24 bases between. CDR1 SEHNR and CDR2 FQNEAQ come from the germline V gene (reference sequence). The CDR3: CASSLKVATDSLGNEQFF. In DNA, the CDR3 is TGTGCCAGCAGCTTAAAAGTTGCTACGGACTCCTTGGGGAATGAGCAGTTCTTC.

The V call is TRBV18, the J call TRBJ2-7; 9 nucleotides align to TRBD1. CDR3 length: 14 amino acids. Germline V gene sequence: CDR1 KGHSH, CDR2 LQKENI. The V segment lost 3 bases and the J segment 7 bases; nucleotides outside the gene matches: 7. For the CDR3, the DNA is TGTGCCAGCTCACCTATACAGGGGGCGGGTGAGCAGTACTTC. Translation gives CASSPIQGAGEQYF.

The chain uses TRBV27 and TRBJ2-7; 10 positions match TRBD1. The J segment lost 5 bases and the V segment lost 4 bases, leaving 5 bases of the junction unmatched. This CDR3 comprises 14 residues. Germline V gene data show CDR1 as MNHEY and CDR2 as SMNVEV (reference sequence). The CDR3 region has the DNA TGTGCCAGCAGTTCGGGACAGGGGCGGGACGAGCAGTACTTC. The encoded protein is CASSSGQGRDEQYF.

The chain combines TRBV19 with TRBJ1-5; unclear D gene. V lost 6 bases and J lost 5, with 14 bases in between. Germline V lookup: CDR1 LNHDA, CDR2 SQIVND (reference sequence). This CDR3 comprises 14 residues. This CDR3 is CASSNGLPHQPQHF. The CDR3 region has the DNA TGTGCCAGTAGCAATGGGCTCCCCCATCAGCCCCAGCATTTT. Variable domain in full (rest from reference TRBV19 and TRBJ1-5): DGGITQSPKYLFRKEGQNVTLSCEQNLNHDAMYWYRQDPGQGLRLIYYSQIVNDFQKGDIAEGYSVSREKKESFPLTVTSAQKNPTAFYLCASSNGLPHQPQHFGDGTRLSIL.

V is TRBV6-6 and J is TRBJ2-3; tentatively, D is TRBD2 (5 bases). This CDR3 has 12 amino acids. Deletions cut 9 bases from V and 8 bases from J, with 15 bases between. Germline-derived CDR1 and CDR2 are MNHNY and SVGAGI (reference sequence). In DNA form, the CDR3 reads TGTGCCAGTGCCGAGGGCTCCGCTACGCAGTATTTT. Protein product: CASAEGSATQYF.

This clone was observed a handful of times. The J gene is TRBJ2-3, the V gene TRBV20-1, with no clear D. Germline V gene sequence: CDR1 DFQATT, CDR2 SNEGSKA (reference sequence). This CDR3 has 12 residues. Trimming left V 3 bases short and J 8 bases short, with 12 bases between. CDR3 DNA sequence: TGCAGTGCTAGTGAATCAGCCGGTACGCAGTATTTT. Translation: CSASESAGTQYF.

V is TRBV11-3 and J is TRBJ2-1; 10 bases fit TRBD2. The CDR3 runs to 16 residues. CDR1 SGHNT and CDR2 YENEEA come from the germline V gene. V was pared by 1 base and J by 10 bases, with 10 bases of the junction left unmatched. The CDR3 sequence: CASSLVLAGGPSEQFF. The CDR3 region has the DNA TGTGCCAGCAGCTTAGTCTTAGCGGGGGGTCCTTCAGAGCAGTTCTTC.

Remarks on this clone: Different DNA sequences within this sample yield the same CDR3. The CDR3 DNA sequence: TGTGCCAGCAGCTTGGGGGGGGGACGGACGCCTTACGAGCAGTACTTC. Translating gives CASSLGGGRTPYEQYF. This chain joins TRBV7-2 and TRBJ2-7; 7 nucleotides agree with TRBD2. Germline assignment: CDR1 SGHTA and CDR2 FQGNSA. The V gene end was trimmed by 3 bases and the J gene end by 4 bases; junction bases not matched to a gene: 12. The CDR3 extends over 16 amino acids.